This T cell receptor (beta chain) was recovered during a study of cytomegalovirus exposure and HLA in healthy donors. Primers included in the PCR were 60 Vbeta and 13 Jbeta primers. Assay: immunoSEQ multiplex PCR; the TCRdb copy retains only in-frame clones and omits some. The table includes fewer than 150,000 clones, over 60% detected once. CDR1 is MNHEY and CDR2 is SMNVEV in the germline V gene (reference sequence). The germline V and J ends were trimmed by 5 bases and 6 bases, with 17 bases remaining between them. This CDR3 is built from 15 residues. The genes are TRBV27 and TRBJ1-5, with D maybe TRBD1 (5 bases). The sample was PBMCs. This TCR derives from a man aged 35 to 55 in good health and CMV-seropositive. This CDR3 reads CASSPTGRYGQPQHF. In nucleotides, the CDR3 is TGTGCCAGCAGTCCTACAGGTCGGTACGGTCAGCCCCAGCATTTT.